The 27 T cell receptor beta chains below all came from one sample that was sequenced in a study of cytomegalovirus exposure and HLA in healthy donors (dated by TCRdb to 2015 to 2018). Library creation used the immunoSEQ multiplex PCR assay. A mixture of 60 forward primers for TCR Vbeta segments and 13 reverse primers for TCR Jbeta segments was used in the multiplex PCR. Sourced from immuneACCESS, this table was stored by TCRdb with only in-frame sequences that have V and J called. A share of the clones is absent; for the studies checked, an unresolved V gene accounts for under half, and the remainder has no known explanation. The sample profile shows 74,000 or so clones; over 70% of them were found once. The top ten constitute 7.2% of the sample. The sequenced sample was PBMCs. These receptors were collected from a woman in her 40s in good health and CMV-seronegative.

The J gene is TRBJ1-2, the V gene TRBV10-3; the match to TRBD1 covers 8 bases. This CDR3 has 13 amino acids. V lost 6 bases to trimming and J lost 4 bases; unmatched junction nucleotides: 4. CDR1 and CDR2 from the germline V gene are ENHRY and SYGVKD. As DNA, the CDR3 is TGTGCCATCAGGGAAGACAGGGGCTATGGCTACACCTTC. It codes for CAIREDRGYGYTF.

The rearrangement uses TRBV7-8 and TRBJ1-5; D remains ambiguous. V was trimmed by 4 bases and J by 0 bases, leaving 28 bases between them. In germline, CDR1 is SGHVS, CDR2 FQNEAQ. CDR3 length: 21 residues. CDR3 region: CASSSYQRVMREGDSNQPQHF. The DNA for the CDR3 is TGTGCCAGCAGCTCCTACCAGCGGGTTATGAGGGAGGGAGATAGCAATCAGCCCCAGCATTTT. Full variable domain (outside the CDR3, taken from reference TRBV7-8 and TRBJ1-5): GAGVSQSPRYKVAKRGQDVALRCDPISGHVSLFWYQQALGQGPEFLTYFQNEAQLDKSGLPSDRFFAERPEGSVSTLKIQRTQQEDSAVYLCASSSYQRVMREGDSNQPQHFGDGTRLSIL.

This clone was picked up one time. The chain joins TRBV2 to TRBJ1-5; D not resolved. The CDR3 totals 14 residues. Trimming took 3 bases from V and 3 from J, leaving 9 bases between them. CDR1 is SNHLY, CDR2 FYNNEI, per germline. CDR3 loop: CASSDSGINQPQHF. The CDR3 DNA is TGTGCCAGCAGTGATTCCGGGATCAATCAGCCCCAGCATTTT.

By share of the sample, this clone is medium-sized. CDR3 amino acids: CASSSTGQPQHF. CDR3 nucleotides: TGTGCCAGCAGCTCAACAGGCCAGCCCCAGCATTTT. The chain has TRBV7-2 and TRBJ1-5, with D possibly TRBD1 on 5 matching bases. The CDR3 extends over 12 amino acids. The germline CDR1 and CDR2 sequences are SGHTA and FQGNSA. V was cut by 4 bases and J by 7 bases, with 8 bases left in between.

V gene TRBV5-1 combines with J gene TRBJ1-6; 7 bases are a match to TRBD1. Germline V gene lookup returns CDR1 SGHRS and CDR2 YFSETQ. The CDR3 spans 15 residues. Trimming cost V 2 bases and J 9 bases; bases outside gene matches: 8. CDR3 bases: TGCGCCAGCAGCTTATCGACAGGGTCAGCTTCACCCCTCCACTTT. It is translated as CASSLSTGSASPLHF.

The chain carries TRBV5-1 and TRBJ1-1; D gene uncertain. Trimming took off 0 bases at V and 4 bases at J, with 10 bases between the two ends. This CDR3 is 14 amino acids long. The germline V gene encodes CDR1 SGHRS and CDR2 YFSETQ. CDR3: CASSLAGSGTEAFF. CDR3 bases: TGCGCCAGCAGCTTGGCCGGTTCTGGCACTGAAGCTTTCTTT.

The chain recombines TRBV5-6 with TRBJ2-1; unclear D gene. V was trimmed by 4 bases and J by 4 bases, leaving 3 bases between them. The CDR3 sequence is 11 residues long. The germline V gene has CDR1 SGHDT and CDR2 YYEEEE. Here the CDR3 DNA reads TGTGCCAGCAGCATATACAATGAGCAGTTCTTC. Its translation is CASSIYNEQFF.

The chain uses TRBV19 and TRBJ2-5; 7 bases fit TRBD2. The last part of the DNA fits TRBJ2-7 better; the J call may be wrong. The CDR3 is 15 residues long. The V gene's germline CDR1 is LNHDA and CDR2 SQIVND (reference sequence). CDR3 nucleotide sequence: TGTGCCAGTAGTATAGGGCGCGGGGGTTCCTACGAGCAGTACTTC. Translating it yields CASSIGRGGSYEQYF.

The count of this clone is one. This chain uses TRBV7-2 with TRBJ1-6; TRBD1 aligns across 7 bases. CDR1 and CDR2 from the germline V gene are SGHTA and FQGNSA. This CDR3 spans 18 amino acids. The J segment lost 9 bases and the V segment lost 1 base, leaving 15 bases of the junction unmatched. DNA for the CDR3: TGTGCCAGCAGCTTAGAATTGGCCGGCAGGGGGTTTGGTTCACCCCTCCACTTT. Translating it yields CASSLELAGRGFGSPLHF.

The chain carries TRBV9 and TRBJ2-1, with 7 nucleotides matching TRBD2. After removal of 3 bases from V and 7 bases from J, the junction contained 7 bases not matched to a gene. Germline CDR1 is SGDLS and CDR2 is YYNGEE. The CDR3 length is 14 residues. Here the CDR3 DNA reads TGTGCCAGCAGCGCCTGGCCCGGGGGGAATGAGCAGTTCTTC. Amino acid sequence: CASSAWPGGNEQFF.

The V and J genes are TRBV19 and TRBJ2-1; 10 bases map to TRBD2. V lost 3 bases to trimming and J lost 9 bases; unmatched junction nucleotides: 11. This CDR3 is built from 16 residues. The germline V gene has CDR1 LNHDA and CDR2 SQIVND (reference sequence). The CDR3 loop reads CASSISRLAGDSEQFF. In DNA form, the CDR3 reads TGTGCCAGTAGTATTTCTCGGCTAGCGGGGGACAGTGAGCAGTTCTTC. The whole variable domain, filled in from reference TRBV19 and TRBJ2-1, reads DGGITQSPKYLFRKEGQNVTLSCEQNLNHDAMYWYRQDPGQGLRLIYYSQIVNDFQKGDIAEGYSVSREKKESFPLTVTSAQKNPTAFYLCASSISRLAGDSEQFFGPGTRLTVL.

This clone was observed a handful of times. The V gene is TRBV7-9, the J gene TRBJ1-3; D unresolved. The length of the CDR3 is 14 residues. With 2 bases removed from V and 3 bases from J, the gap between germline ends came to 8 bases. The germline CDR1 and CDR2 sequences are SEHNR and FQNEAQ (reference sequence). CDR3 loop: CASSLLQIGNTIYF. The CDR3 nucleotides read TGTGCCAGCAGCTTATTACAAATTGGAAACACCATATATTTT.

This clone was counted a few times. The rearrangement joins TRBV19 to TRBJ2-5; 7 positions match TRBD2. Germline lookup yields CDR1 LNHDA and CDR2 SQIVND (reference sequence). J gave up 1 base and V 9 bases, and 14 bases lay outside the gene matches. This CDR3 region has 16 residues. The chain's CDR3 is CASSSPGTSAQETQYF. For the CDR3, the DNA is TGTGCCAGCTCCTCCCCCGGAACTAGCGCCCAAGAGACCCAGTACTTC.

The CDR3 sequence is CASSPRQGAETQYF. The CDR3 DNA sequence: TGTGCCAGCAGTCCTAGACAGGGGGCCGAGACCCAGTACTTC. The gene calls are TRBV6-5 and TRBJ2-5; 10 bases are a match to TRBD1. Germline CDR1 MNHEY, CDR2 SVGAGI. This CDR3 spans 14 amino acids. Trimming took 5 bases from V and 5 from J; bases not matched to a gene: 5.

The chain couples TRBV10-2 to TRBJ2-1; 8 nucleotides agree with TRBD2. The CDR3 extends over 15 amino acids. Germline loops: CDR1 WSHSY, CDR2 SAAADI. Losses at the gene ends were 9 bases for V and 5 bases for J; bases not matched to a gene: 12. The CDR3 loop reads CASRLGTRQNNEQFF. The CDR3 nucleotides read TGCGCCAGTAGACTCGGGACTAGACAAAACAATGAGCAGTTCTTC.

This clone was counted only a few times. This rearrangement joins TRBV6-1 to TRBJ2-2, with 10 bases that match TRBD1. J lost 6 bases, V lost 3 bases, and 4 bases had no gene match. The CDR3 is made up of 15 amino acids. From germline, CDR1 is MNHNS and CDR2 SASEGT. This CDR3 is CASSEGTGEAGELFF. In DNA, the CDR3 is TGTGCCAGCAGTGAGGGGACAGGGGAAGCCGGGGAGCTGTTTTTT.

This sequence joins TRBV5-1 and TRBJ2-1; maybe TRBD1 (6 bases). Germline V gene sequence: CDR1 SGHRS, CDR2 YFSETQ. The CDR3 contains 16 residues. V lost 5 bases to trimming and J lost 5 bases, with 20 bases between them. The CDR3 region is CASSLVVGTTNNEQFF. The CDR3 nucleotides read TGCGCCAGCAGTCTTGTTGTTGGGACAACCAACAATGAGCAGTTCTTC. The full variable domain, its missing parts supplied by reference TRBV5-1 and TRBJ2-1, is KAGVTQTPRYLIKTRGQQVTLSCSPISGHRSVSWYQQTPGQGLQFLFEYFSETQRNKGNFPGRFSGRQFSNSRSEMNVSTLELGDSALYLCASSLVVGTTNNEQFFGPGTRLTVL.

This sequence joins TRBV5-6 and TRBJ2-5, with unresolved D. In germline, CDR1 is SGHDT, CDR2 YYEEEE. V lost 2 bases and J lost 0, with 5 bases in between. CDR3 length equals 13 residues. CDR3 amino acids: CASSLAYQETQYF. In DNA form, the CDR3 reads TGTGCCAGCAGCTTAGCATACCAAGAGACCCAGTACTTC. The variable domain in full, completed from reference TRBV5-6 and TRBJ2-5, reads DAGVTQSPTHLIKTRGQQVTLRCSPKSGHDTVSWYQQALGQGPQFIFQYYEEEERQRGNFPDRFSGHQFPNYSSELNVNALLLGDSALYLCASSLAYQETQYFGPGTRLLVL.

This rearrangement joins TRBV14 to TRBJ2-3; D gene uncertain. This CDR3 spans 10 amino acids. V was shortened by 10 bases and J by 4 bases, with 6 bases between the two germline ends. Germline CDR1 is SGHDN and CDR2 is FVKESK. CDR3 loop: CAIISDTQYF. In DNA, the CDR3 is TGTGCCATTATTTCAGATACGCAGTATTTT.

The genes are TRBV11-2 and TRBJ2-5; a possible D gene is TRBD2 (6 bases). The germline CDR1 and CDR2 sequences are SGHAT and FQNNGV. V was cut by 2 bases and J by 1 base, with 11 bases left in between. This CDR3 spans 15 amino acids. This chain's CDR3 is CASSLTSLGQETQYF. Here the CDR3 DNA reads TGTGCCAGCAGCTTAACTAGCCTCGGCCAAGAGACCCAGTACTTC.

V usage is TRBV30 and J usage is TRBJ2-7; a weak D match, TRBD2 (7 bases). There are 12 residues in the CDR3. Trimming left V 6 bases short and J 3 bases short, with 12 bases between. Germline V lookup: CDR1 GTSNPN, CDR2 SVGIG (reference sequence). CDR3 sequence reads: CACWGGHYEQYF. DNA of the CDR3: TGTGCCTGTTGGGGGGGCCACTACGAGCAGTACTTC. Full variable domain (missing parts from reference TRBV30 and TRBJ2-7): SQTIHQWPATLVQPVGSPLSLECTVEGTSNPNLYWYRQAAGRGLQLLFYSVGIGQISSEVPQNLSASRPQDRQFILSSKKLLLSDSGFYLCACWGGHYEQYFGPGTRLTVT.

This chain links TRBV5-4 with TRBJ2-5, with 8 bases fitting TRBD1. V gave up 0 bases and J gave up 5 bases; unmatched junction bases: 6. The CDR3 covers 15 residues. Germline CDR1 reads SGHNT; CDR2 reads YYREEE (reference sequence). As DNA, the CDR3 is TGTGCCAGCAGCTTGGACCCAGGGGGCGCGGAGACCCAGTACTTC. Translation: CASSLDPGGAETQYF.

The CDR3 protein is CASSLAQSWYQETQYF. The CDR3 DNA follows: TGCGCCAGCAGCTTGGCCCAGTCTTGGTACCAAGAGACCCAGTACTTC. The chain is built from TRBV5-1 and TRBJ2-5; D gene unclear. This CDR3 is built from 16 residues. Germline V lookup: CDR1 SGHRS, CDR2 YFSETQ. V was shortened by 0 bases and J by 0 bases, with 12 bases between the two germline ends.

The sample holds a few counts of this clone. The J gene is TRBJ2-1, the V gene TRBV29-1; 7 nucleotides align to TRBD1. The CDR3 totals 13 residues. Germline V gene lookup returns CDR1 SQVTM and CDR2 ANQGSEA. V shed 4 bases, J shed 8 bases, and the junction held 8 bases outside the gene matches. CDR3 protein: CSVGQGRTDEQFF. Written as DNA, the CDR3 is TGCAGCGTTGGACAGGGACGTACGGATGAGCAGTTCTTC.

The chain is built from TRBV2 and TRBJ2-2; 7 nucleotides line up with TRBD2. The V gene end was trimmed by 4 bases and the J gene end by 6 bases; junction bases not matched to a gene: 11. CDR3 size: 16 residues. Germline CDR1 SNHLY, CDR2 FYNNEI. The CDR3 DNA reads TGTGCCAGCAGTGTTCGGGGCGGGAGTTCGTCCGGGGAGCTGTTTTTT. Translated, it gives CASSVRGGSSSGELFF.

A few counts support this clone. The chain uses TRBV29-1 and TRBJ2-1; 11 nucleotides match TRBD2. The length of the CDR3 is 14 residues. V lost 3 bases, J lost 9 bases, and 7 bases stayed unmatched. Germline V gene data show CDR1 as SQVTM and CDR2 as ANQGSEA. CDR3: CSVELAGGSGEQFF. CDR3 bases: TGCAGCGTTGAGCTAGCGGGAGGATCCGGTGAGCAGTTCTTC.

The V gene is TRBV7-2, the J gene TRBJ2-6, with D unresolved. The V end lost 5 bases, the J end lost 4 bases, and 9 bases lay between the germline ends. Per the germline V gene, CDR1 is SGHTA and CDR2 is FQGNSA. This CDR3 spans 14 amino acids. The CDR3 region is CASSRLVGANVLTF. CDR3 DNA sequence: TGTGCCAGCAGCCGGTTAGTCGGGGCCAACGTCCTGACTTTC. Filled out from reference TRBV7-2 and TRBJ2-6, the complete variable domain reads GAGVSQSPSNKVTEKGKDVELRCDPISGHTALYWYRQSLGQGLEFLIYFQGNSAPDKSGLPSDRFSAERTGGSVSTLTIQRTQQEDSAVYLCASSRLVGANVLTFGAGSRLTVL.